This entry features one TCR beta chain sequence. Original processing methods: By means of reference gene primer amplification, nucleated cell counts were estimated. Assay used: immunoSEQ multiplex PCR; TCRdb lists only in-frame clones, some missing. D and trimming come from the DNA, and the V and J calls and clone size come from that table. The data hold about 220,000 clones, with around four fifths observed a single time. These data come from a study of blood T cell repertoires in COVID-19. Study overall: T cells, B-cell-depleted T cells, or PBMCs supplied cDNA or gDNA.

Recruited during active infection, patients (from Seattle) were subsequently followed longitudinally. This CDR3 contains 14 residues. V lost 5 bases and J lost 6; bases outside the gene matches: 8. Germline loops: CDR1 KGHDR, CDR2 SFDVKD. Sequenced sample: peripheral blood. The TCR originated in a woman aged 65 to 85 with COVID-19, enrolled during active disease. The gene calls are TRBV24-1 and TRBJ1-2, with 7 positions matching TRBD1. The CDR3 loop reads CATSGRGHENGYTF. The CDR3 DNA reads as TGTGCCACCAGTGGGAGGGGGCATGAAAATGGCTACACCTTC.